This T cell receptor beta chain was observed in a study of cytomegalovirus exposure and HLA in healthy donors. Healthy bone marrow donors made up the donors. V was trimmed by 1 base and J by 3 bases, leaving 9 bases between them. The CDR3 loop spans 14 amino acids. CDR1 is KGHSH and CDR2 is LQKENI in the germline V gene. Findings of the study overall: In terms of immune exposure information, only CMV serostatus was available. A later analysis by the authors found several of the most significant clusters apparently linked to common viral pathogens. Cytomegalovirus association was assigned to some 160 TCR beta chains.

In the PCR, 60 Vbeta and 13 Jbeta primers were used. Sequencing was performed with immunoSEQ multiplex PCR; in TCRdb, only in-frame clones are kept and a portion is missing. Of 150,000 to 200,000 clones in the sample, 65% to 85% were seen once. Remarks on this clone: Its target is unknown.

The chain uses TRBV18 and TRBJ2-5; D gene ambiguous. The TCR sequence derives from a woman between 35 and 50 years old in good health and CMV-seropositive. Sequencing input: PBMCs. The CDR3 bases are TGTGCCAGCTCACCACGGAGCTTAGAAGAGACCCAGTACTTC. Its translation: CASSPRSLEETQYF.